This TCR beta chain appears in the sequencing data of a study of T cells after yellow fever vaccination. TCRdb re-derived calls from the 5' RACE reads in MiXCR, one entry per CDR3 protein. The sample yields about 230,000 distinct CDR3 sequences, roughly 6.3% seen once. The V and J ends lost 10 bases and 3 bases, in that order; junction bases with no gene match: 11. This CDR3 region has 14 residues. CDR1 is MDHEN, CDR2 SYDVKM, per germline. This clonotype showed up just a few times. The sample was CD4+ T cells sorted from PBMCs, taken on the day of the yellow fever booster vaccination. The rearrangement uses TRBV28 and TRBJ1-2, with TRBD1 identical over 7 bases. The TCR sequence derives from a man aged 30 to 39 who received the YFV17D yellow fever vaccine. The CDR3 region is CATYRDSFYYGYTF. In DNA, the CDR3 is TGTGCCACCTACCGGGACAGTTTCTACTATGGCTACACCTTC.